This record looks at one TCR beta chain sequence and its context. As yet, its antigen is unknown. The table came from immunoSEQ multiplex PCR; TCRdb's copy has only in-frame clones and leaves some out. The table has tens of thousands of clones, approximately 87% seen once; the top ten hold 5.2%. Per the germline V gene, CDR1 is SGHNT and CDR2 is YYREEE (reference sequence). V was pared by 4 bases and J by 9 bases, with 14 bases between. The CDR3 has 13 amino acids. This sample is part of a study of OX40 agonist ivuxolimab in advanced cancers. Looking at the study overall: Patients were dosed with the agonistic anti-OX40 (CD134) antibody ivuxolimab. Study-wide results and limits: Average numbers of expanded clones were greater in CD8+ T cells than in CD4+.

The study sampled blood at baseline, cycle 4 day 1, and cycle 7 day 1. The sample in question was CD4+ or CD8+ T cells sorted from blood, obtained in a trial of the OX40 agonist ivuxolimab. The chain couples TRBV5-4 to TRBJ2-1; the D gene is possibly TRBD2 (5 bases). The origin of this receptor is an adult with an advanced solid tumor such as melanoma, head and neck, liver or kidney cancer. CDR3 region: CASSLTSGAEQFF. CDR3 sequence (DNA): TGTGCCAGCAGCCTCACCAGCGGTGCTGAGCAGTTCTTC. Full variable domain (outside the CDR3, taken from reference TRBV5-4 and TRBJ2-1): ETGVTQSPTHLIKTRGQQVTLRCSSQSGHNTVSWYQQALGQGPQFIFQYYREEENGRGNFPPRFSGLQFPNYSSELNVNALELDDSALYLCASSLTSGAEQFFGPGTRLTVL.